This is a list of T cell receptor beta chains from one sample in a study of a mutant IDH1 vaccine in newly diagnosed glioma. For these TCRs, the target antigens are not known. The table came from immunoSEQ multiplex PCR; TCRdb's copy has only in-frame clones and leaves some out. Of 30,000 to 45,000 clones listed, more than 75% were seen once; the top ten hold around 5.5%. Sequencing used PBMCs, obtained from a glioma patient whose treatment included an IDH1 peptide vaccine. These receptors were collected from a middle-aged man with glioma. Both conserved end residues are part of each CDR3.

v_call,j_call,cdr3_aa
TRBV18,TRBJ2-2,CASSTTGTETGELFF
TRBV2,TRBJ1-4,CASSEAGPIGQLFF
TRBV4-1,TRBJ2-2,CASSQALLGLINTGELFF
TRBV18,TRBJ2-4,CASSPPGTSGGRQYF
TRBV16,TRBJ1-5,CASSSTGGGNRPQHF
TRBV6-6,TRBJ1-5,CASSYVDSNQPQHF
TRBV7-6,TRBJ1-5,CASSLNQGRDQPQHF
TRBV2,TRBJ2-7,CASSTTGDEQYF
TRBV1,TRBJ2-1,CTSSHSAPGGLAGTEQFF
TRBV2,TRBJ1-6,CASSLGLNSPLHF
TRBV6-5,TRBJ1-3,CASTGGGNTIYF
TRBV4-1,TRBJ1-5,CASSQVAGSNQPQHF
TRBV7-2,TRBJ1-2,CASSSQGPRMATTEHGYTF
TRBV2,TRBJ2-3,CASGGRGYTDTQYF
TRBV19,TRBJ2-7,CASSIDYSSPYEQYF
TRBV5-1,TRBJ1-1,CASKRGYDTEAFF
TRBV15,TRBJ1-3,CATSRDAGDGNTIYF
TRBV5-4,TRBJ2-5,CASSLEAGGIQETQYF
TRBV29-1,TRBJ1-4,CSATVRDRGIVF
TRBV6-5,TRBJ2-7,CASSSNYEQYF
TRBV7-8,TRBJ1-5,CASSLEVAVGSNQPQHF
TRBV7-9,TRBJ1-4,CASSSGQGGQKLFF
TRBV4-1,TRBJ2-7,CASSEARLAQYEQYF
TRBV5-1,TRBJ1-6,CASSPGDRYNSPLHF
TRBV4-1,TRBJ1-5,CASSQIFNQPQHF
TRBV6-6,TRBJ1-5,CASSLIGGGSNQPQHF
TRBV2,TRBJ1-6,CASRTDSTNSPLHF
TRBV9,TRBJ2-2,CASSVSLSTGELFF
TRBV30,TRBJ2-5,CAWTGTGRGGTQYF
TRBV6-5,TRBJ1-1,CASSEFSGRAFF
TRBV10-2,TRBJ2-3,CASSGLAADTQYF
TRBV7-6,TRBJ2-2,CASSLFGGGSNTGELFF
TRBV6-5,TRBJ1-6,CASSFRTALPLHF
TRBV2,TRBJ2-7,CASWSGLTPYEQYF
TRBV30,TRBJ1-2,CAWSVVGNGYTF
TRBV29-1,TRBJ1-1,CSVGGDGTEAFF
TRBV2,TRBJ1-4,CASRGQGGTNEKLFF
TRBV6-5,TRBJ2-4,CASRMGGPENIQYF
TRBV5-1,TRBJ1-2,CASSLEPGTAYGYTF
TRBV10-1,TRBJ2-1,CASSIAGTYNEQFF
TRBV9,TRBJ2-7,CASSPRTGETYEQYF
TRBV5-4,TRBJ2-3,CASSRDTDTQYF
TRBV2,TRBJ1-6,CASTLGFSPLHF
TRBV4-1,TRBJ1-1,CASSRGGRNTEAFF
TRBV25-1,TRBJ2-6,CASSDAWQGAGGANVLTF